This note documents a single T cell receptor beta chain sequence. Additional DNA sequences in this sample encode the identical CDR3. This sample is part of a study of blood T cell repertoires in COVID-19. At the level of the study: T cells, B-cell-depleted T cells, or PBMCs provided the cDNA or gDNA that served as material.

As originally analysed: Amplified reference gene primers provided the basis for estimating nucleated cell counts. Data came from immunoSEQ multiplex PCR; TCRdb stores just in-frame clones and leaves some out. V and J calls and clone size follow that table, whereas D and trimming were derived from the DNA. This table has about 87,000 clones, roughly 75% appearing once. The V gene's germline CDR1 is SGHNT and CDR2 YYREEE (reference sequence). J lost 5 bases, V lost 4 bases, and 2 bases had no gene match. CDR3 length equals 12 residues. Input material: peripheral blood. This sequence was found in a woman aged 45-59 years with acute or convalescent COVID-19. J is TRBJ2-5 and V is TRBV5-4; TRBD2 agrees at 7 bases. CDR3 DNA: TGTGCCAGCAGCCCCGGGGGGGAGACCCAGTACTTC. This encodes CASSPGGETQYF.